The entry that follows covers one T cell receptor (beta chain) sequence. Its antigen is currently unknown. In germline, CDR1 is SGHNT, CDR2 YYREEE (reference sequence). V shed 4 bases and J shed 2 bases, with 15 bases lying between them. CDR3 length: 15 residues. Sequenced by immunoSEQ multiplex PCR; TCRdb stores in-frame clones only, minus some. The sample shows 65,000 to 90,000 clones, around 90% of them seen only once. This record comes from a study of graft-versus-host responses after intestinal transplantation. For the study at large: Recipients uniformly received anti-thymocyte globulin induction, followed by tacrolimus and steroids for around 3 years.

Findings and limits, study-wide: Some GvH clones were seen earlier in gut or blood, suggesting intestinal origin.

The chain couples TRBV5-4 to TRBJ1-2; tentative D call: TRBD1 (6 bases). Sequencing was performed on unstimulated CD8+ T cells sorted from spleen or lymph node cells, taken before intestinal transplant. The source is a human donor who received an intestinal transplant. For the CDR3, the DNA is TGTGCCAGCAGCGATAACAGGGAGGGGAACTATGGCTACACCTTC. Translated: CASSDNREGNYGYTF.